This TCR beta chain is from a study of blood T cell repertoires in COVID-19. Overall study context: COVID-19 samples collected from the United States, Italy and Spain covered acute and convalescent phases. T cells, B-cell-depleted T cells, or PBMCs supplied cDNA or gDNA.

Original handling: How many nucleated cells were present was estimated from reference gene primer amplification. Assay used: immunoSEQ multiplex PCR; TCRdb lists only in-frame clones, some missing. The DNA gave D and trimming, while V, J and clone size come from that table. The sample holds about 67,000 clones, 75% to 90% seen once. V lost 3 bases to trimming and J lost 3 bases, with 14 bases between them. The CDR3 spans 15 residues. CDR1 and CDR2 (germline): LNHDA, SQIVND (reference sequence). The source is a man in his forties or fifties with active COVID-19. The chain is built from TRBV19 and TRBJ2-5; D possibly corresponds to TRBD2 (6 bases). Sequencing input: peripheral blood. The CDR3 bases are TGTGCCAGTAGTATGAGGAGGGGTCCTGAAGAGACCCAGTACTTC. This encodes CASSMRRGPEETQYF.